The 27 T cell receptor beta chains listed next were all sequenced from one sample in a study of Graves' ophthalmopathy and Graves' hyperthyroidism. Amplifying from RNA transcripts, the study obtained TCR beta CDR3 regions. An initial RT-PCR round employing HTBI primers preceded a second-round multiplex PCR. From the multiplex PCR reads, TCRdb called clonotypes with MiXCR, one entry per CDR3 protein. The table records about 740,000 distinct CDR3 sequences, roughly 40% of them present only once. The sequencing input was peripheral blood. These receptors came from an adult man with Graves' ophthalmopathy.

This chain uses TRBV29-1 with TRBJ1-5, with 7 bases that match TRBD1. CDR3 length equals 14 residues. With V trimmed by 3 bases and J by 5 bases, 7 bases remained unmatched. Per germline, CDR1 SQVTM and CDR2 ANQGSEA. The CDR3 reads CSVESTGDHQPQHF. In DNA form, the CDR3 reads TGCAGCGTTGAGAGCACAGGGGACCATCAGCCCCAGCATTTT.

This clonotype has a single count. The V call is TRBV10-3, the J call TRBJ1-1; 8 nucleotides match TRBD1. The ends lost 5 bases at V and 0 bases at J; junction bases unmatched: 2. The CDR3 covers 14 residues. In germline, CDR1 is ENHRY, CDR2 SYGVKD. The CDR3 protein is CAISWDRMNTEAFF. As DNA, the CDR3 is TGTGCCATCAGTTGGGACAGGATGAACACTGAAGCTTTCTTT.

V and J are TRBV7-2 and TRBJ1-1; 11 nucleotides align to TRBD1. Germline V CDR1 and CDR2: SGHTA, FQGNSA. The CDR3 runs 18 residues. V lost 5 bases, J lost 7 bases, and 18 bases stayed unmatched. The CDR3 is CASSTGQGARHVKFEAFF. For the CDR3, the DNA is TGTGCCAGCAGCACAGGACAGGGGGCGCGTCACGTCAAATTTGAAGCTTTCTTT.

This clonotype appeared many times. V is TRBV7-6 and J is TRBJ1-5; 7 nucleotides line up with TRBD1. The CDR3 runs 15 residues. Unmatched junction bases numbered 8, after V lost 5 bases and J lost 4 bases. The germline gives CDR1 SGHVS, CDR2 FNYEAQ. The CDR3 spells CASSPEGQVNQPQHF. The CDR3 coding sequence is TGTGCCAGCAGCCCAGAAGGACAGGTAAATCAGCCCCAGCATTTT.

This clonotype was seen at least ten times. The rearrangement joins TRBV7-2 to TRBJ2-7; D is unclear. The ends were cut back, 3 bases at V and 3 bases at J, with 9 bases in the middle. Germline values: CDR1 SGHTA, CDR2 FQGNSA. CDR3 length: 13 residues. In DNA form, the CDR3 reads TGTGCCAGCAGCTTTGACACCTTCTACGAGCAGTACTTC. Amino acid sequence: CASSFDTFYEQYF.

This rearrangement joins TRBV10-3 to TRBJ1-3; 7 nucleotides line up with TRBD1. Unmatched junction bases numbered 7, after V lost 5 bases and J lost 0 bases. The CDR3 consists of 16 residues. CDR1 is ENHRY, CDR2 SYGVKD, per germline. The CDR3 sequence: CAISTAGQRSGNTIYF. Written as DNA, the CDR3 is TGTGCCATCAGTACAGCGGGACAGCGCTCTGGAAACACCATATATTTT.

This chain connects TRBV25-1 to TRBJ1-1; the D is unclear. Germline CDR1 is MGHDK and CDR2 is SYGVNS. CDR3 length equals 14 residues. Trimming took off 9 bases at V and 0 bases at J, with 14 bases between the two ends. CDR3 nucleotides: TGTGCCAGTAACCCCTACAGTTTGAACACTGAAGCTTTCTTT. It is translated as CASNPYSLNTEAFF.

CDR3 sequence reads: CATSSGTGFSGANVLTF. CDR3 bases: TGTGCCACCAGTTCCGGGACAGGCTTTTCTGGGGCCAACGTCCTGACTTTC. The chain is built from TRBV24-1 and TRBJ2-6; 8 bases are a match to TRBD1. The CDR3 sequence is 17 residues long. From germline, CDR1 is KGHDR and CDR2 SFDVKD. J gave up 1 base and V 6 bases, and 7 bases lay outside the gene matches.

This sequence joins TRBV20-1 and TRBJ2-3; a possible D gene is TRBD1 (5 bases). V lost 5 bases and J 4 bases, leaving 19 bases between the germline ends. CDR3 length: 15 amino acids. Germline V gene sequence: CDR1 DFQATT, CDR2 SNEGSKA (reference sequence). CDR3 protein: CSAPLGPGIADTQYF. In nucleotides, the CDR3 is TGCAGTGCTCCTCTCGGTCCAGGGATAGCAGATACGCAGTATTTT.

In its sample, this clonotype was seen a few times. The rearrangement uses TRBV19 and TRBJ1-5; perhaps TRBD1 as D (6 bases). The CDR3 length is 14 residues. Germline values: CDR1 LNHDA, CDR2 SQIVND (reference sequence). The V gene lost 7 bases and the J gene lost 3 bases, with 13 bases spanning the gap. CDR3 amino acids: CASTTRGYNQPQHF. The CDR3 DNA reads as TGTGCCAGTACCACCAGGGGATACAATCAGCCCCAGCATTTT.

This clonotype has at least ten counts. The chain's CDR3 is CAIRATSGREETQYF. In nucleotides, the CDR3 is TGTGCCATCAGAGCCACTAGCGGGAGGGAAGAGACCCAGTACTTC. This chain links TRBV10-3 with TRBJ2-5; 13 positions match TRBD2. The V gene's germline CDR1 is ENHRY and CDR2 SYGVKD. J was trimmed by 3 bases and V by 6 bases; bases with no gene match: 4. This CDR3 has 15 amino acids.

V gene TRBV24-1 combines with J gene TRBJ2-5; 14 bases are a match to TRBD2. In germline, CDR1 is KGHDR, CDR2 SFDVKD. The CDR3 has 16 residues. The junction had 10 bases not matched to a gene; V was cut back by 10 bases and J by 4 bases. CDR3 sequence: CATGTSGRGRRETQYF. In DNA form, the CDR3 reads TGTGCCACTGGGACTAGCGGGAGAGGTCGTCGAGAGACCCAGTACTTC.

This clonotype was seen ten or more times. The rearrangement links TRBV19 to TRBJ1-5, with a possible D match to TRBD1 (6 bases). The CDR3 contains 13 residues. From germline, CDR1 is LNHDA and CDR2 SQIVND (reference sequence). The V end was cut by 5 bases, the J end by 7 bases, with 12 bases between. CDR3 loop: CASSSGQRQPQHF. DNA for the CDR3: TGTGCCAGTAGTTCGGGACAACGGCAGCCCCAGCATTTT.

With respect to this clonotype: A read error may be the cause here, since a much bigger clone is one base away. CDR3 in amino acids: CASSSSPGGTNSPLHF. The CDR3 DNA follows: TGTGCCAGCAGCTCCTCCCCGGGAGGTACTAATTCACCCCTCCACTTT. The chain links TRBV9 to TRBJ1-6; D is uncertain. Looked up from germline, CDR1 is SGDLS and CDR2 is YYNGEE. This CDR3 has 16 residues. Deletions cut 4 bases from V and 6 bases from J, with 17 bases between.

This clonotype was picked up one time. The chain combines TRBV2 with TRBJ1-1; D gene uncertain. Germline values: CDR1 SNHLY, CDR2 FYNNEI. The CDR3 runs 14 residues. V dropped 0 bases and J dropped 1 base, with 6 bases sitting between them. CDR3 sequence (DNA): TGTGCCAGCAGTGAAGCCAGAGGGAACACTGAAGCTTTCTTT. Its translation is CASSEARGNTEAFF.

Turning to this clonotype: The junction departs from the called germline gene at one end, perhaps through a read error. The genes are TRBV29-1 and TRBJ2-7; 9 positions agree with TRBD1. This CDR3 comprises 13 residues. Per the germline V gene, CDR1 is SQVTM and CDR2 is ANQGSEA. The CDR3 loop reads CSVSGQGDYEHYF. The CDR3 nucleotides read TGCAGCGTTTCGGGACAGGGAGACTACGAGCATTACTTC.

This clonotype is a singleton in its sample. The CDR3 DNA reads TGTGTCACCGCTAATCGACAGATTAACTCACCCCTCCACTTT. This translates into CVTANRQINSPLHF. This chain joins TRBV10-3 and TRBJ1-6; perhaps TRBD1 as D (5 bases). CDR1 ENHRY and CDR2 SYGVKD come from the germline V gene. The CDR3 loop spans 14 amino acids.

This clonotype was seen at least ten times. The chain employs TRBV29-1 and TRBJ1-2; TRBD1 aligns across 10 bases. The V segment lost 6 bases and the J segment 2 bases; nucleotides outside the gene matches: 9. CDR1 and CDR2 (germline): SQVTM, ANQGSEA. CDR3 length: 15 residues. The chain's CDR3 is CSVDVPGQGNYGYTF. The DNA of the CDR3 is TGCAGCGTGGACGTCCCGGGACAGGGGAACTATGGCTACACCTTC. The whole variable domain, filled in from reference TRBV29-1 and TRBJ1-2, reads SAVISQKPSRDICQRGTSLTIQCQVDSQVTMMFWYRQQPGQSLTLIATANQGSEATYESGFVIDKFPISRPNLTFSTLTVSNMSPEDSSIYLCSVDVPGQGNYGYTFGSGTRLTVV.

V gene TRBV29-1 combines with J gene TRBJ2-7, with 12 bases aligning to TRBD2. The CDR3 totals 15 residues. J lost 0 bases, V lost 5 bases, and 5 bases had no gene match. Germline CDR1 and CDR2: SQVTM and ANQGSEA. The CDR3 region has the DNA TGCAGCGTTACTAGCGGGGGGATAAGCTCCTACGAGCAGTACTTC. Amino acid sequence: CSVTSGGISSYEQYF.

This clonotype was counted only a few times. The chain links TRBV28 to TRBJ1-2, with TRBD1 matching 9 bases. The V segment lost 8 bases and the J segment 6 bases; nucleotides outside the gene matches: 13. Germline V gene data show CDR1 as MDHEN and CDR2 as SYDVKM. The CDR3 has 15 residues. The CDR3 here is CASLKSGTGLHGYTF. The DNA of the CDR3 is TGTGCCAGCCTTAAGTCCGGGACAGGGCTACATGGCTACACCTTC.

The chain recombines TRBV29-1 with TRBJ2-5, with D unclear. CDR1 is SQVTM and CDR2 is ANQGSEA in the germline V gene. V dropped 7 bases and J dropped 1 base, with 16 bases sitting between them. The CDR3 extends over 14 amino acids. CDR3 sequence: CSATESLVQETQYF. CDR3 nucleotides: TGCAGCGCTACGGAATCTCTCGTCCAAGAGACCCAGTACTTC.

This clonotype was observed a handful of times. This chain uses TRBV5-4 with TRBJ2-2, with 8 positions matching TRBD1. The V gene end was trimmed by 7 bases and the J gene end by 5 bases; junction bases not matched to a gene: 10. Germline V CDR1 and CDR2: SGHNT, YYREEE (reference sequence). The CDR3 sequence is 15 residues long. CDR3 nucleotides: TGTGCCAGCCGGACAGGGAAGAGTAATACCGGGGAGCTGTTTTTT. Its protein product is CASRTGKSNTGELFF.

The chain has TRBV29-1 and TRBJ2-7; 8 bases line up with TRBD2. Germline V lookup: CDR1 SQVTM, CDR2 ANQGSEA. This CDR3 is 12 amino acids long. Losses at the gene ends were 6 bases for V and 2 bases for J; bases not matched to a gene: 3. The CDR3, as DNA: TGCAGCGTAGCGGGGGAGACCTACGAGCAGTACTTC. Translated, it gives CSVAGETYEQYF.

The J gene is TRBJ2-7, the V gene TRBV19; 8 bases are shared with TRBD1. Germline V lookup: CDR1 LNHDA, CDR2 SQIVND (reference sequence). V lost 5 bases to trimming and J lost 3 bases; unmatched junction nucleotides: 6. This CDR3 is 14 amino acids long. CDR3 in amino acids: CASSRRDRIYEQYF. DNA for the CDR3: TGTGCCAGTAGTCGCCGGGACAGGATCTACGAGCAGTACTTC.

The gene calls are TRBV9 and TRBJ2-2; 9 bases fit TRBD2. Germline V gene lookup returns CDR1 SGDLS and CDR2 YYNGEE. The junction had 9 bases not matched to a gene; V was cut back by 1 base and J by 8 bases. This CDR3 has 16 amino acids. CDR3 nucleotide sequence: TGTGCCAGCAGCGTATCTTCTAGCGGGGTCCTTGGGGAGCTGTTTTTT. Its translation: CASSVSSSGVLGELFF.

The chain employs TRBV19 and TRBJ1-2; D possibly corresponds to TRBD1 (5 bases). V dropped 9 bases and J dropped 3 bases, with 17 bases sitting between them. From germline, CDR1 is LNHDA and CDR2 SQIVND (reference sequence). The length of the CDR3 is 14 residues. The CDR3 nucleotides read TGTGCCAGCCAAAGATTGGGGGAGGACTATGGCTACACCTTC. As protein: CASQRLGEDYGYTF.

This clonotype was counted a few times. The chain couples TRBV6-6 to TRBJ1-2; the match to TRBD1 covers 9 bases. The CDR3 has 14 amino acids. Germline CDR1 MNHNY, CDR2 SVGAGI (reference sequence). The V gene end was trimmed by 2 bases and the J gene end by 6 bases; junction bases not matched to a gene: 4. Here the CDR3 reads CASSYIRQGDGYTF. The CDR3 region has the DNA TGTGCCAGCAGTTACATTCGACAGGGGGATGGCTACACCTTC.